The clone carrying this T cell receptor beta chain was counted only a few times. This record belongs to a study of T-cell memory formation after mild COVID-19. TCRdb reprocessed the 5' RACE reads via MiXCR and lists one record per CDR3 protein. The data show about 340,000 distinct CDR3 sequences, approximately 12% seen once. CDR3 size: 15 residues. CDR1 is SGHRS, CDR2 YFSETQ, per germline. The V gene lost 4 bases and the J gene lost 8 bases, with 18 bases spanning the gap. This receptor was identified in a man between 18 and 35 years old who had mild COVID-19 (a few samples of this study predate the infection). Cell type and time point are not known. The sequenced material came from PBMCs or a T cell subset sorted from them (not recorded which). V is TRBV5-1 and J is TRBJ1-4; D is ambiguous. This CDR3 reads CASSTQARAREKLFF. DNA of the CDR3: TGCGCCAGCAGCACACAAGCGAGGGCGCGGGAAAAACTGTTTTTT. The complete variable domain, with remaining parts taken from reference TRBV5-1 and TRBJ1-4, reads KAGVTQTPRYLIKTRGQQVTLSCSPISGHRSVSWYQQTPGQGLQFLFEYFSETQRNKGNFPGRFSGRQFSNSRSEMNVSTLELGDSALYLCASSTQARAREKLFFGSGTQLSVL.